The entry below describes one T cell receptor (beta chain). As yet, its antigen is unknown. This table comes from immunoSEQ multiplex PCR, and its TCRdb copy is limited to in-frame clones, with some not included. Of fewer than 120,000 clones in the sample, 80% to 95% were seen once. This sample was included in a study of graft-versus-host responses after intestinal transplantation. Study at large: Anti-thymocyte globulin served as induction for all recipients, who then took tacrolimus and steroids for about 3 years. The study, taken as a whole, reports: Maximum circulating GvH clone levels tracked with early post-transplant HvG decreases. The study found high graft-versus-host to host-versus-graft clonal ratios in allografts of patients with graft-donor T cell macrochimerism.

CDR1 is SGDLS and CDR2 is YYNGEE in the germline V gene. CDR3 length: 15 residues. V was cut by 0 bases and J by 5 bases, with 12 bases left in between. The genes are TRBV9 and TRBJ1-5, with D possibly TRBD1 on 5 matching bases. The sequences come from unstimulated CD8+ T cells sorted from spleen or lymph node cells, collected before intestinal transplant. This receptor was identified in a human donor who received an intestinal transplant. For the CDR3, the DNA is TGTGCCAGCAGCGTAGACGGTGGAGGGGATCAGCCCCAGCATTTT. It codes for CASSVDGGGDQPQHF. Full variable domain (remainder filled in from reference TRBV9 and TRBJ1-5): DSGVTQTPKHLITATGQRVTLRCSPRSGDLSVYWYQQSLDQGLQFLIQYYNGEERAKGNILERFSAQQFPDLHSELNLSSLELGDSALYFCASSVDGGGDQPQHFGDGTRLSIL.